This T cell receptor (beta chain) came from a study of T cells in localized non-small cell lung cancer (dated by TCRdb to about 2020). The study in broad terms: T cell repertoires of about 240 early-stage NSCLC patients were analyzed, with tumors being compared against uninvolved tumor-adjacent lungs. The cohort was made up of around 250 treatment-naive NSCLC patients whose localized lung tumors had been resected. A mean age of about 66 years was recorded for the NSCLC patients, of whom 120 to 150 were male and about a hundred were female. The study at large found these results: Because multi-region tumor sequencing was not done, intratumor heterogeneity could not be ruled out. Since the design was exploratory, TCR variables were selected using unadjusted p-values with no false-discovery rate correction. Uninvolved tumor-adjacent lung showed the highest T cell clonality, higher than tumor, which suggests more focused antigenic responses in the uninvolved tumor-adjacent lung. A median of roughly 58 of the top 100 tumor clones were detected in paired uninvolved adjacent lung, and some 28 of these tumor clones were also found among the top 100 clones of the paired uninvolved adjacent lung. Higher blood T cell density associated with longer overall survival, while higher adjacent-lung clonality associated with shorter survival.

With regard to this clone: Its antigen remains unidentified. Base qualities are not provided; no much larger clone lies one nucleotide away.

The immunoSEQ Assay was used to sequence TCR beta CDR3 regions from DNA. On the study's bioinformatics: T cell density was computed as TCR beta template counts normalized to usable DNA estimated by amplifying housekeeping genes. Using the preseqR package, richness was estimated by extrapolating to 120,000 templates for tissue samples and 400,000 templates for PBMC samples. Clonality was calculated as one minus Pielou's evenness. Tissue-enriched TCRs were identified through differential abundance testing performed on productive amino-acid clonotypes, with a minimum total count of 5 and an alpha of 0.1. Repertoire overlap between compartments was quantified with the Jaccard Index and Morisita Overlap Index. GLIPH clustered TCR beta CDR3s with public tetramer-defined viral CDR3s; viral motifs required at least three viral sequences plus V-gene enrichment. TCRdb provides this immuneACCESS table in a form limited to in-frame rearrangements. Some clones are lacking; in checked studies, under half of them reflect an unresolved V gene, and why the rest are absent is not known. V, J and clone size are taken as reported in that table, and D and trimming were inferred from the DNA itself. The sample yields under 2,000 clones; under 40% were counted once. The top ten hold approximately 14% of the sample.

Two independent pathologists confirmed that the uninvolved adjacent lung, which was taken at least 2 cm from the tumor margin, was free of atypia. At diagnosis, tumor, uninvolved tumor-adjacent lung and peripheral blood were collected and then preserved as a mix of FFPE and fresh-frozen material. This receptor was identified in a female donor of 60 years or more with stage II squamous cell lung carcinoma. Sequencing was performed on normal lung tissue next to the tumor, taken before any cancer treatment.

The CDR3 region reads CASRGGISGANVLTF. The DNA sequence is TGTGCCAGCAGGGGTGGTATCTCTGGGGCCAACGTCCTGACTTTC. The sequence joins TRBV6-8 to TRBJ2-6; no D gene is confidently identified. CDR1 MNHGY and CDR2 SAAAGT were looked up in the germline V gene. The CDR3, from cysteine to phenylalanine, totals 15 residues. Only the CDR3 portion is preserved as DNA: 45 bases, with reading frame beginning at the first base. V loses 6 bases, J loses 0 bases, and the germline ends lie 9 bases apart.